The clone carrying this TCR beta chain was detected many times. Authors of the study amplified TCR beta CDR3 regions from RNA transcripts. The HTBI primer set was used in a first-round RT-PCR of the TCR CDR3. TCRdb passed the multiplex PCR reads through MiXCR, listing each CDR3 protein once. The table has 300,000 to 400,000 distinct CDR3 sequences, about 14% seen once. The sample comes from a study of T cells in Graves' hyperthyroidism and ophthalmopathy. Per the germline V gene, CDR1 is SNHLY and CDR2 is FYNNEI. The CDR3 is 14 residues long. Trimming at V came to 1 base and at J to 5 bases, leaving 4 bases not matched to a gene.

The rearrangement joins TRBV2 to TRBJ2-7; TRBD1 agrees at 8 bases. Sequenced input: blood. The receptor was derived from a woman aged 25 to 39 with Graves' ophthalmopathy. The CDR3 bases are TGTGCCAGCAGTGAAGGGACAGGGTCCCACGAGCAGTACTTC. Its translation: CASSEGTGSHEQYF.